Below are 5 T cell receptor beta chains sequenced from a single sample in a study of regulatory T cells in long-lasting Graves disease. Time point meaning: newly diagnosed GD, antithyroid drugs for less than 3 months. TCR sequences were obtained from RNA taken from PBMCs. Both iRepertoire HTBI primers and Arm-PCR of CDR3 regions were used to build the TCR beta libraries. MiXCR was run by TCRdb on the multiplex PCR reads, yielding one entry per CDR3 protein. Counted here are about 530,000 distinct CDR3 sequences, 15% to 20% occurring once; the ten biggest clones make up 25%. These records were also assigned to another study, of T cells in Graves' hyperthyroidism and ophthalmopathy.

Sequences were derived from peripheral blood mononuclear cells (PBMCs), sampled at new diagnosis, from a patient treated with antithyroid drugs. Receptors were obtained from a woman aged 35-65 years with Graves disease.

The chain joins TRBV5-5 to TRBJ1-5; 10 bases align to TRBD1. Trimming took 2 bases from V and 6 from J; bases not matched to a gene: 8. CDR1 is SGHKS and CDR2 is YYEKEE in the germline V gene (reference sequence). This CDR3 has 16 amino acids. CDR3 in DNA: TGTGCCAGCAGCTTCACCGGGACAGGGGCGAGTCAGCCCCAGCATTTT. Its protein is CASSFTGTGASQPQHF.

This clonotype was seen many times. The genes are TRBV12-5 and TRBJ2-5; D not resolved. The CDR3 consists of 14 residues. CDR1 LGHNT and CDR2 FRNRAP come from the germline V gene. Deletions cut 0 bases from V and 2 bases from J, with 7 bases between. The chain's CDR3 is CASGLVSNQETQYF. In nucleotides, the CDR3 is TGTGCTAGTGGTTTGGTCAGTAATCAAGAGACCCAGTACTTC.

The sample holds many counts of this clonotype. This sequence joins TRBV6-2 or TRBV6-3 and TRBJ1-1; a possible D gene is TRBD1 (6 bases). The germline V gene encodes CDR1 MNHEY and CDR2 SVGEGT. The CDR3 length is 16 residues. Trimming shortened V by 6 bases and J by 0 bases, and 17 bases separated the two germline ends. CDR3 sequence (DNA): TGTGCCAGCAGCCCTCCGGGGGCGAATTTGAACACTGAAGCTTTCTTT. Translated: CASSPPGANLNTEAFF.

This clonotype was counted ten times or more. The J gene is TRBJ1-2, the V gene TRBV11-3, with D perhaps matching TRBD1 (5 bases). The CDR3 covers 16 residues. Germline V CDR1 and CDR2: SGHNT, YENEEA. Trimming cost V 0 bases and J 0 bases, with 11 bases left between them. The CDR3 DNA reads as TGTGCCAGCAGCTTAGAGAGGGGCCGAGCTAACTATGGCTACACCTTC. Protein: CASSLERGRANYGYTF.

This clonotype has more than one count but fewer than ten. The chain carries TRBV6-1 and TRBJ1-5; the match to TRBD1 covers 9 bases. With 10 bases clipped from V and 1 base from J, the junction kept 14 bases outside the gene matches. This CDR3 comprises 17 residues. Germline CDR1 is MNHNS and CDR2 is SASEGT. This CDR3 reads CATMGAQGAGSNQPQHF. The DNA of the CDR3 is TGTGCCACCATGGGTGCACAGGGGGCAGGAAGCAATCAGCCCCAGCATTTT.